This T cell receptor beta chain was identified in a study of tumor-infiltrating lymphocytes in primary liver carcinoma. About the research overall: Subjects consisted of male and female patients aged 30 to 69 years.

The study, taken as a whole, reports: Tumor-adjacent and tumor-blood pairs displayed less overlap than did pairs of tumor regions. No more than about 8-24% of top clones could be seen in all five tumor regions.

Total RNA (approximately 500 ng) served as template for TCR beta cDNA synthesis primed by a constant-region primer. Nested multiplex PCR, run for three rounds with slightly modified ARM-PCR, yielded TCR beta libraries. It was with TRBV1-TRBV30 forward primers and a C-beta reverse primer that the first two PCR rounds were run, at roughly 10 cycles each. In TCRdb, the multiplex PCR reads were re-called with MiXCR into one record per CDR3 protein. The sample has some 120,000 distinct CDR3 sequences; 64% are singletons. Germline CDR1 SGHAT, CDR2 FQNNGV. J was trimmed by 9 bases and V by 5 bases; bases with no gene match: 22. The CDR3 loop spans 20 amino acids. Note on this clonotype: Its antigen is undetermined. The conserved phenylalanine or tryptophan is not found at the CDR3 terminus, so this likely reflects a read error.

Both RNA and DNA were isolated together from around 18-30 mg of bulk tissue that had not been sorted. The material sequenced was liver tumor tissue from sampling region 3. Subset indicated: tumor region T3, left-lateral pole. This rearrangement joins TRBV11-2 to TRBJ2-1, with 13 bases matching TRBD2. This receptor was obtained from a woman aged 60-75 years with primary liver carcinoma and hepatitis B virus infection. The CDR3 sequence is CASSPRGTSGIRWFGSEQFL. The DNA of the CDR3 is TGTGCCAGCAGCCCTCGCGGGACTAGCGGGATTCGTTGGTTTGGCAGTGAGCAGTTCCTC.